Listed below are T cell receptor beta chains from one sample, sequenced in a study of response to subunit inactivated influenza vaccine. MiXCR, run by TCRdb on the RT-PCR reads, gives a single entry per CDR3 protein. The repertoire holds 450,000 to 550,000 distinct CDR3 sequences, with 25% as singletons. Sequencing used CD4+ T cells sorted from PBMCs, obtained approximately 5 days after vaccination. The receptors originated from a man in his forties or fifties who received an inactivated influenza vaccine. CDR3s include the opening cysteine and the closing phenylalanine or tryptophan. D genes are given only for firm matches. Where a row states a size, it is once, few, many or the class of an expanded clone; other rows omit it.

TRBV29-1	many	TRBD2	TRBJ2-1	CSVGGLAGGLYNEQFF	TGCAGCGTTGGGGGACTAGCGGGGGGGCTCTACAATGAGCAGTTCTTC
TRBV20-1	few	TRBD1	TRBJ1-5	CSATGGRGNQPQHF	TGCAGTGCTACAGGGGGCCGGGGCAATCAGCCCCAGCATTTT
TRBV20-1	few	-	TRBJ1-5	CSARGVGHQPQHF	TGCAGTGCTAGAGGGGTTGGTCATCAGCCCCAGCATTTT
TRBV10-2	-	TRBD2	TRBJ2-7	CASREGLAVPSSYEQYF	TGCGCCAGCAGGGAGGGACTAGCGGTCCCGAGCTCCTACGAGCAGTACTTC
TRBV7-2	few	TRBD2	TRBJ2-7	CASSSERGPYEQYF	TGTGCCAGCAGCTCAGAGCGGGGGCCCTACGAGCAGTACTTC
TRBV16	-	TRBD1	TRBJ2-7	CASSPHLDKDRDEEQYF	TGTGCCAGCAGTCCCCACCTCGATAAGGACAGGGATGAGGAGCAGTACTTC
TRBV11-2	-	TRBD1	TRBJ2-5	CASSPSHRGGETQYF	TGTGCCAGCAGCCCCAGCCACAGGGGCGGTGAGACCCAGTACTTC
TRBV9	-	-	TRBJ2-3	CASSTSTGLLGDTQYF	TGTGCCAGCAGCACATCGACGGGACTTTTGGGAGATACGCAGTATTTT
TRBV7-2	-	TRBD1	TRBJ1-3	CASSRARVGTARNTIYF	TGTGCCAGCAGCCGCGCCCGAGTTGGGACAGCAAGAAACACCATATATTTT
TRBV4-3	-	-	TRBJ2-7	CASSQYRDGPYEQYF	TGCGCCAGCAGCCAATACCGGGACGGACCCTACGAGCAGTACTTC
TRBV6-1	-	TRBD2	TRBJ2-5	CASRIRARGAGGYQETQYF	TGTGCCAGCAGGATCCGGGCCAGGGGAGCGGGAGGGTACCAAGAGACCCAGTACTTC
TRBV20-1	-	TRBD2	TRBJ2-5	CSARDPKGTSGARGTQYF	TGCAGTGCTAGAGATCCCAAGGGGACTAGCGGGGCCCGGGGGACCCAGTACTTC
TRBV12-3/TRBV12-4	few	-	TRBJ1-6	CASSDFRNSPLHF	TGTGCCAGCAGTGATTTCAGGAATTCACCCCTCCACTTT
TRBV14	many	-	TRBJ2-6	CASSQIVGGAGANVLTF	TGTGCCAGCAGCCAAATAGTAGGAGGCGCAGGGGCCAACGTCCTGACTTTC
TRBV9	-	-	TRBJ2-2	CASSVGVGLIAGELFF	TGTGCCAGCAGCGTAGGAGTAGGTTTGATCGCCGGGGAGCTGTTTTTT
TRBV7-8	-	-	TRBJ2-3	CASIPLPRDTQYF	TGTGCCAGCATCCCACTGCCCCGCGATACGCAGTATTTT
TRBV6-2/TRBV6-3	-	TRBD1	TRBJ1-1	CASSHRNTGALTEAFF	TGTGCCAGCAGCCACCGCAACACAGGGGCCCTCACTGAAGCTTTCTTT
TRBV9	once	TRBD2	TRBJ2-3	CASSRQILGLAGVTDTQYF	TGTGCCAGCAGCCGACAGATCCTCGGACTAGCGGGGGTCACAGATACGCAGTATTTT
TRBV24-1	-	TRBD1	TRBJ2-5	CATSELDRAETQYF	TGTGCCACCAGTGAGCTGGACAGGGCAGAGACCCAGTACTTC
TRBV12-3/TRBV12-4	-	TRBD1	TRBJ2-7	CASSITPGQGPGEQYF	TGTGCCAGCAGCATTACTCCGGGACAGGGTCCAGGCGAGCAGTACTTC
TRBV2	-	TRBD1	TRBJ1-5	CASSGPGQGPPQHF	TGTGCCAGCAGTGGACCGGGACAGGGACCGCCCCAGCATTTT
TRBV20-1	few	TRBD2	TRBJ2-3	CSAGGIRSGYTDTQYF	TGCAGTGCCGGGGGGATAAGATCGGGGTACACAGATACGCAGTATTTT
TRBV6-5	-	TRBD1	TRBJ2-7	CASSYPDRGREQYF	TGTGCCAGCAGTTACCCCGACAGGGGGCGCGAGCAGTACTTC
TRBV5-6	-	-	TRBJ2-7	CASSLMGVAEPYEQYF	TGTGCCAGCAGCTTAATGGGTGTAGCGGAGCCCTACGAGCAGTACTTC
TRBV12-3/TRBV12-4	-	TRBD1	TRBJ2-3	CASSLRGQGGHTQYF	TGTGCCAGCAGCTTAAGGGGACAGGGAGGACATACGCAGTATTTT
TRBV2	few	TRBD2	TRBJ2-7	CASTLGVAGGPYEQYF	TGTGCCAGCACCCTTGGGGTAGCGGGGGGGCCTTACGAGCAGTACTTC
TRBV6-2/TRBV6-3	few	-	TRBJ2-1	CASSTRGLELSSYNEQFF	TGTGCCAGCAGTACCCGGGGTTTAGAACTAAGCTCCTACAATGAGCAGTTCTTC
TRBV10-3	few	-	TRBJ2-7	CANSLDSVGDQYF	TGTGCCAACTCCCTGGACAGCGTGGGTGATCAGTACTTC
TRBV24-1	few	-	TRBJ2-5	CATARGVQETQYF	TGTGCCACCGCCAGGGGGGTTCAAGAGACCCAGTACTTC
TRBV4-2	-	-	TRBJ2-3	CASSQDGRGTDTQYF	TGTGCCAGCAGCCAAGATGGCCGGGGCACAGATACGCAGTATTTT
TRBV12-3/TRBV12-4	-	TRBD1	TRBJ1-5	CASGLQGGRQPQHF	TGTGCCAGCGGCCTTCAGGGGGGCAGACAGCCCCAGCATTTT
TRBV5-1	-	-	TRBJ2-1	CASSLNEYNEQFF	TGCGCCAGCAGCTTGAATGAATACAATGAGCAGTTCTTC
TRBV7-2	-	TRBD2	TRBJ2-1	CASSPHSGGSYNEQFF	TGTGCCAGCAGCCCCCATAGCGGGGGGTCCTACAATGAGCAGTTCTTC
TRBV7-9	few	-	TRBJ2-7	CASSGGRGYEQYF	TGTGCCAGCAGCGGGGGCCGGGGCTACGAGCAGTACTTC
TRBV7-9	once	-	TRBJ1-3	CASSLGLVGNTIYF	TGTGCCAGCAGCTTAGGACTGGTAGGAAACACCATATATTTT
TRBV12-3/TRBV12-4	few	-	TRBJ1-1	CASSAGREKAFF	TGTGCCAGCTCGGCCGGGAGGGAAAAAGCTTTCTTT
TRBV10-3	many	TRBD2	TRBJ2-1	CAIMGTGTSSNEQFF	TGTGCCATCATGGGGACCGGGACTAGTAGTAATGAGCAGTTCTTC
TRBV2	-	-	TRBJ2-4	CASSDGVAKNIQYF	TGTGCCAGCAGTGATGGGGTAGCCAAAAACATTCAGTACTTC
TRBV6-5	-	-	TRBJ1-6	CASSVQGKPLHF	TGTGCCAGCAGTGTACAGGGTAAACCCCTCCACTTT
TRBV5-1	-	-	TRBJ2-7	CASSFGPSSNYEQYF	TGCGCCAGCAGCTTCGGACCGTCGTCGAATTACGAGCAGTACTTC
TRBV5-1	few	-	TRBJ2-3	CASSLFRKSSDTQYF	TGCGCCAGCAGCTTGTTTCGTAAGAGCTCAGATACGCAGTATTTT
TRBV6-1	-	-	TRBJ1-2	CASSEARAGDGYTF	TGTGCCAGCAGTGAAGCACGGGCAGGAGACGGCTACACCTTC
TRBV10-3	-	TRBD2	TRBJ2-1	CAISALPPREGNEQFF	TGTGCCATCAGTGCCCTTCCTCCGCGGGAGGGGAATGAGCAGTTCTTC
TRBV6-1	-	TRBD2	TRBJ2-5	CASSGAGEETQYF	TGTGCCAGCAGTGGGGCGGGGGAAGAGACCCAGTACTTC
TRBV5-1	-	-	TRBJ2-6	CASSLASATVLTF	TGCGCCAGCAGCTTGGCCTCCGCCACCGTCCTGACTTTC
TRBV15	few	TRBD2	TRBJ2-1	CATTMRRLAGDSYNEQFF	TGTGCCACCACCATGAGAAGACTAGCGGGGGACTCCTACAATGAGCAGTTCTTC
TRBV11-2	-	-	TRBJ2-6	CASSLGKGGAGANVLTF	TGTGCCAGCAGCTTAGGGAAAGGTGGCGCAGGGGCCAACGTCCTGACTTTC
TRBV10-3	-	-	TRBJ2-7	CAISGRGLPGPPYEQYF	TGTGCCATCAGTGGTCGGGGATTACCGGGACCACCCTACGAGCAGTACTTC
TRBV5-1	many	-	TRBJ2-1	CASSQGTGSYNEQFF	TGCGCCAGCAGCCAGGGGACGGGTTCCTACAATGAGCAGTTCTTC
TRBV12-3/TRBV12-4	few	-	TRBJ1-3	CASSPPPRGNTIYF	TGTGCCAGCAGCCCCCCACCGCGTGGAAACACCATATATTTT
TRBV7-2	-	-	TRBJ1-6	CASSVLLDPTSPLHF	TGTGCCAGCAGCGTATTACTGGACCCTACTTCACCCCTCCACTTT
TRBV20-1	few	TRBD1	TRBJ2-4	CSAGGQGAAKNIQYF	TGCAGTGCCGGGGGACAGGGGGCGGCCAAAAACATTCAGTACTTC
TRBV11-2	few	-	TRBJ2-1	CASSVTGPPIYNEQFF	TGTGCCAGCAGCGTCACAGGTCCCCCTATATACAATGAGCAGTTCTTC
TRBV15	once	TRBD2	TRBJ2-5	CATSRGLAGGKDTQYF	TGTGCCACCAGCAGGGGTCTAGCGGGGGGAAAAGACACCCAGTACTTC
TRBV6-1	few	-	TRBJ2-7	CASTRGAYEQYF	TGTGCCAGCACCCGAGGGGCGTACGAGCAGTACTTC
TRBV7-9	-	-	TRBJ2-2	CASPWGRQVSTGELFF	TGTGCCAGCCCCTGGGGTCGGCAGGTCTCCACCGGGGAGCTGTTTTTT
TRBV27	-	TRBD2	TRBJ2-7	CASRGAGGPYEQYF	TGTGCCAGCAGAGGAGCGGGGGGGCCCTACGAGCAGTACTTC
TRBV27	-	-	TRBJ2-7	CASSSTGREQYF	TGTGCCAGCAGCTCCACAGGTCGCGAGCAGTACTTC
TRBV12-3/TRBV12-4	few	-	TRBJ2-7	CASSLSARYEQYF	TGTGCCAGCAGTTTATCGGCGCGGTACGAGCAGTACTTC
TRBV4-3	few	TRBD2	TRBJ2-2	CASSVSGGRNTGELFF	TGCGCCAGCAGCGTTAGCGGGGGCAGGAACACCGGGGAGCTGTTTTTT